Listed below are T cell receptor beta chains from one sample, sequenced in a study of yellow fever vaccine responses in identical twins. MiXCR, run by TCRdb on the RT-PCR reads, gives a single entry per CDR3 protein. This sample has over 5,500 distinct CDR3 sequences, with 84% found just once. The sequenced sample was T cells from blood (PBMCs), unsorted or a sorted subset (not recorded which), obtained before or after yellow fever vaccination (not recorded which). The receptors here all came from a woman aged 18 to 35 who received the yellow fever vaccine. Both conserved end residues are part of each CDR3. D genes are given only for firm matches. A clone size is listed for some rows: how often the clone was seen (once, few, many), or a class if it is expanded.

CDR3: CASSLEGSSTDTQYF; DNA: TGTGCCAGCAGCTTAGAGGGGTCTAGCACAGATACGCAGTATTTT; size: .; D: .; J: TRBJ2-3; V: TRBV11-2
CDR3: CASSLDSPATGELFF; DNA: TGTGCCAGCAGTTTAGACTCTCCAGCCACCGGGGAGCTGTTTTTT; size: .; D: .; J: TRBJ2-2; V: TRBV12-3/TRBV12-4
CDR3: CAISEQTVAYEQYF; DNA: TGTGCCATCAGTGAGCAGACAGTGGCCTACGAGCAGTACTTC; size: .; D: .; J: TRBJ2-7; V: TRBV10-3
CDR3: CASSNPGLREQYF; DNA: TGTGCCAGCAGTAATCCAGGGTTGCGCGAGCAGTACTTC; size: .; D: .; J: TRBJ2-7; V: TRBV2
CDR3: CASSFRLAGSEQFF; DNA: TGTGCCAGCAGTTTTCGGCTAGCGGGATCTGAGCAGTTCTTC; size: .; D: TRBD2; J: TRBJ2-1; V: TRBV12-3/TRBV12-4
CDR3: CASSQVFGLYYEQYF; DNA: TGCGCCAGCAGCCAAGTCTTCGGCCTTTACTACGAGCAGTACTTC; size: .; D: .; J: TRBJ2-7; V: TRBV4-3
CDR3: CSVMSEGETQYF; DNA: TGCAGCGTTATGTCCGAGGGGGAGACCCAGTACTTC; size: .; D: .; J: TRBJ2-5; V: TRBV29-1
CDR3: CASRLDSMNTEAFF; DNA: TGTGCCAGCAGGCTCGACAGCATGAACACTGAAGCTTTCTTT; size: .; D: .; J: TRBJ1-1; V: TRBV12-3/TRBV12-4
CDR3: CASSPGTTSDYEQYF; DNA: TGTGCCAGCAGCCCCGGGACTACATCTGACTACGAGCAGTACTTC; size: .; D: TRBD2; J: TRBJ2-7; V: TRBV14
CDR3: CASSLFSAFEQYF; DNA: TGCGCCAGCAGTTTGTTTTCTGCTTTCGAGCAGTACTTC; size: .; D: .; J: TRBJ2-7; V: TRBV5-1
CDR3: CASSSPSATGNTIYF; DNA: TGTGCCAGCAGTTCCCCCTCTGCTACCGGAAACACCATATATTTT; size: .; D: .; J: TRBJ1-3; V: TRBV28
CDR3: CASSLLAEQETQYF; DNA: TGTGCCAGCAGCTTACTAGCGGAGCAAGAGACCCAGTACTTC; size: once; D: TRBD2; J: TRBJ2-5; V: TRBV7-6
CDR3: CASSHFGAQETQYF; DNA: TGTGCCAGCAGCCATTTTGGGGCACAAGAGACCCAGTACTTC; size: .; D: .; J: TRBJ2-5; V: TRBV3-1
CDR3: CASSHSYEKLFF; DNA: TGTGCCAGCAGCCACAGCTATGAAAAACTGTTTTTT; size: .; D: .; J: TRBJ1-4; V: TRBV14
CDR3: CASSPNVVREQFF; DNA: TGTGCCAGCAGCCCCAATGTCGTAAGAGAGCAGTTCTTC; size: .; D: .; J: TRBJ2-1; V: TRBV11-2
CDR3: CSARGRTSGSYEQYF; DNA: TGCAGTGCTAGAGGCCGGACTAGCGGGAGTTACGAGCAGTACTTC; size: .; D: TRBD2; J: TRBJ2-7; V: TRBV20-1
CDR3: CASSTRGGIYEQYF; DNA: TGTGCCAGCAGCACAAGGGGAGGGATATACGAGCAGTACTTC; size: few; D: TRBD2; J: TRBJ2-7; V: TRBV11-2
CDR3: CASSNTLAGPTLNYEQYF; DNA: TGTGCCAGCAGCAATACTCTAGCGGGTCCGACTCTTAACTACGAGCAGTACTTC; size: .; D: TRBD2; J: TRBJ2-7; V: TRBV6-1
CDR3: CASSLGPGNEQYF; DNA: TGTGCCAGCAGCTTAGGCCCCGGAAACGAGCAGTACTTC; size: .; D: .; J: TRBJ2-7; V: TRBV11-3
CDR3: CASSQEEVGGDYEQYF; DNA: TGCGCCAGCAGCCAAGAAGAGGTAGGGGGAGACTACGAGCAGTACTTC; size: once; D: .; J: TRBJ2-7; V: TRBV4-1
CDR3: CASSLIGGANEQFF; DNA: TGTGCCAGCAGCTTAATCGGGGGGGCCAATGAGCAGTTCTTC; size: .; D: TRBD2; J: TRBJ2-1; V: TRBV7-3
CDR3: CASSPNRGETSYEQYF; DNA: TGTGCCAGCAGCCCTAACAGGGGCGAAACATCCTACGAGCAGTACTTC; size: once; D: TRBD1; J: TRBJ2-7; V: TRBV7-9
CDR3: CSVEGLAGVQDEQFF; DNA: TGCAGCGTTGAAGGGCTAGCGGGAGTGCAGGATGAGCAGTTCTTC; size: .; D: TRBD2; J: TRBJ2-1; V: TRBV29-1
CDR3: CASRVRGGGRDEQYF; DNA: TGCGCCAGCCGGGTTAGAGGCGGGGGAAGGGACGAGCAGTACTTC; size: .; D: TRBD2; J: TRBJ2-7; V: TRBV4-1
CDR3: CASSQDWMSSNNEQFF; DNA: TGCGCCAGCAGCCAAGATTGGATGAGTTCAAACAATGAGCAGTTCTTC; size: .; D: .; J: TRBJ2-1; V: TRBV4-3
CDR3: CASSLGVGGAAIGDEQFF; DNA: TGTGCCAGCAGCTTAGGTGTTGGCGGGGCCGCAATCGGGGATGAGCAGTTCTTC; size: .; D: .; J: TRBJ2-1; V: TRBV7-6
CDR3: CASSFTSEQYF; DNA: TGTGCCAGCAGCTTTACTTCGGAGCAGTACTTC; size: .; D: .; J: TRBJ2-7; V: TRBV12-3/TRBV12-4
CDR3: CASSLGLPSGPLYNEQFF; DNA: TGTGCCAGCAGCTTAGGCCTACCGTCGGGGCCTTTATACAATGAGCAGTTCTTC; size: .; D: .; J: TRBJ2-1; V: TRBV11-3
CDR3: CASSQDRDSNQPQHF; DNA: TGCGCCAGCAGCCAAGATCGCGATAGCAATCAGCCCCAGCATTTT; size: .; D: .; J: TRBJ1-5; V: TRBV4-1
CDR3: CASSQGRDPPYGYTF; DNA: TGTGCCAGCAGCCAAGGGAGAGACCCACCCTATGGCTACACCTTC; size: .; D: .; J: TRBJ1-2; V: TRBV4-2
CDR3: CASSQYYEQYF; DNA: TGTGCCAGCAGCCAGTATTACGAGCAGTACTTC; size: .; D: .; J: TRBJ2-7; V: TRBV14
CDR3: CSVEVSWQGAPNEQFF; DNA: TGCAGCGTTGAAGTTTCATGGCAGGGGGCCCCCAATGAGCAGTTCTTC; size: .; D: TRBD1; J: TRBJ2-1; V: TRBV29-1
CDR3: CASSLRQSDYTPIYEQYF; DNA: TGTGCCAGCAGCTTGCGACAGTCAGATTACACACCTATCTACGAGCAGTACTTC; size: .; D: .; J: TRBJ2-7; V: TRBV11-2
CDR3: CASSEHLENNEQFF; DNA: TGTGCCAGCAGTGAGCACCTGGAAAACAATGAGCAGTTCTTC; size: few; D: .; J: TRBJ2-1; V: TRBV6-1
CDR3: CSARDRTNTEAFF; DNA: TGCAGTGCTAGAGATCGGACGAACACTGAAGCTTTCTTT; size: .; D: .; J: TRBJ1-1; V: TRBV20-1
CDR3: CASSLEFWTPSTDTQYF; DNA: TGTGCCAGCAGCTTAGAATTTTGGACACCTAGCACAGATACGCAGTATTTT; size: .; D: .; J: TRBJ2-3; V: TRBV11-2
CDR3: CASSPHRGGIANEQYF; DNA: TGTGCCAGCAGCCCTCACCGGGGAGGGATAGCGAACGAGCAGTACTTC; size: .; D: TRBD2; J: TRBJ2-7; V: TRBV13
CDR3: CASSPRLAGGHEQYF; DNA: TGTGCCAGCAGCCCCAGACTAGCGGGAGGCCACGAGCAGTACTTC; size: .; D: TRBD2; J: TRBJ2-7; V: TRBV7-6
CDR3: CSVEDQLGPEGYTF; DNA: TGCAGCGTTGAAGATCAACTCGGGCCCGAAGGCTACACCTTC; size: .; D: .; J: TRBJ1-2; V: TRBV29-1
CDR3: CSVGRSGEGYTF; DNA: TGCAGCGTTGGAAGGTCCGGGGAGGGCTACACCTTC; size: few; D: .; J: TRBJ1-2; V: TRBV29-1
CDR3: CSVDNTEAFF; DNA: TGCAGCGTTGACAACACTGAAGCTTTCTTT; size: .; D: .; J: TRBJ1-1; V: TRBV29-1
CDR3: CASATSGSGYEQYF; DNA: TGCGCCAGCGCAACAAGCGGGAGTGGCTACGAGCAGTACTTC; size: .; D: TRBD2; J: TRBJ2-7; V: TRBV4-1
CDR3: CASSQDGGSDEQYF; DNA: TGTGCCAGCAGCCAAGATGGAGGCAGTGACGAGCAGTACTTC; size: once; D: .; J: TRBJ2-7; V: TRBV3-1
CDR3: CASSLADRQETQYF; DNA: TGTGCCAGCAGTTTAGCCGATAGACAAGAGACCCAGTACTTC; size: .; D: .; J: TRBJ2-5; V: TRBV12-3/TRBV12-4
CDR3: CASSTREGSYNEQFF; DNA: TGCGCCAGCAGTACTCGGGAGGGCTCCTACAATGAGCAGTTCTTC; size: .; D: TRBD2; J: TRBJ2-1; V: TRBV23-1
CDR3: CASSERQHYEQYF; DNA: TGCGCCAGCAGTGAACGGCAGCACTACGAGCAGTACTTC; size: .; D: .; J: TRBJ2-7; V: TRBV10-1
CDR3: CASSLPGRTEAFF; DNA: TGTGCCAGCAGTTTACCAGGGCGTACTGAAGCTTTCTTT; size: .; D: .; J: TRBJ1-1; V: TRBV27
CDR3: CSVEIWSSFYEQFF; DNA: TGCAGCGTTGAAATTTGGTCTAGTTTTTATGAGCAGTTCTTC; size: .; D: .; J: TRBJ2-1; V: TRBV29-1
CDR3: CASSPLAWTSTDTQYF; DNA: TGTGCCAGCAGCCCCCTTGCCTGGACTAGCACAGATACGCAGTATTTT; size: .; D: .; J: TRBJ2-3; V: TRBV11-3
CDR3: CASSLSDSGGAWDTQYF; DNA: TGTGCCAGCAGCTTATCGGATAGCGGGGGGGCCTGGGATACGCAGTATTTT; size: .; D: TRBD2; J: TRBJ2-3; V: TRBV7-9